This entry describes one T cell receptor (beta chain). TCRdb analysed the RT-PCR reads with MiXCR anew, one entry per CDR3 protein. The sample includes about 540,000 distinct CDR3 sequences, approximately 20% of them seen just once. The data stem from a study of response to subunit inactivated influenza vaccine. J lost 4 bases, V lost 0 bases, and 3 bases had no gene match. From germline, CDR1 is SGDLS and CDR2 YYNGEE. The CDR3 has 14 amino acids. This sample was also put to use in a study of T cells expressing NK-cell markers. This second study says: The cDNA for TCR beta came from 5'RACE template switching with UMIs. Sorted CD3+CD56+NKG2C+, CD3+CD56+NKG2C- and CD3+CD56-NKG2C+ T cells supplied TCR beta repertoires.

Sequencing was performed on CD4+ T cells sorted from PBMCs, taken 11 to 12 days after vaccination. The V gene is TRBV9, the J gene TRBJ2-5; 7 bases align to TRBD1. The receptor was isolated from a man aged 50 to 60 who received an inactivated influenza vaccine. CDR3 nucleotides: TGTGCCAGCAGCGTAGCGGGACAGAGAGAGACCCAGTACTTC. It codes for CASSVAGQRETQYF.